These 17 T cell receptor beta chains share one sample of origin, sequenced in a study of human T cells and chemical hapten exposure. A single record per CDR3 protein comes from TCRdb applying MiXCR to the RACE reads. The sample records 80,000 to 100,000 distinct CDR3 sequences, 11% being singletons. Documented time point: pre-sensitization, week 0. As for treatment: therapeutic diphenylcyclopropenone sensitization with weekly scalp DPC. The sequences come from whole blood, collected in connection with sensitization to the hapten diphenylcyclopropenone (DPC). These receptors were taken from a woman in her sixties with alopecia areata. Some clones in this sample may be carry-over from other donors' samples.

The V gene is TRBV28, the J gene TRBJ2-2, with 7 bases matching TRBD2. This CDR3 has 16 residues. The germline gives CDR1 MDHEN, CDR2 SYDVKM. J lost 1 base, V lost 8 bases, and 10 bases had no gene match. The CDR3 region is CASCSPTSENTGELFF. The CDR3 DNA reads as TGTGCCAGCTGTAGCCCCACTAGCGAGAACACCGGGGAGCTGTTTTTT.

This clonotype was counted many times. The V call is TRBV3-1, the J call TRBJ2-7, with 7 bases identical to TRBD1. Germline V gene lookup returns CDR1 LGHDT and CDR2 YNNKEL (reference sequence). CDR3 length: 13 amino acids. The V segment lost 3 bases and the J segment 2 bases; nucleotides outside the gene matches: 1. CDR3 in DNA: TGTGCCAGCAGCCAGGACAGGACCTACGAGCAGTACTTC. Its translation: CASSQDRTYEQYF.

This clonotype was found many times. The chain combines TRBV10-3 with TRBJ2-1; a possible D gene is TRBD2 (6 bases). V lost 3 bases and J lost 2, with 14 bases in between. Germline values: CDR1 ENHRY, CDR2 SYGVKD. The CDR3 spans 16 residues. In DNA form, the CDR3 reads TGTGCCATCAGTGATAGTCTTGGCGGGGCCTACAATGAGCAGTTCTTC. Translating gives CAISDSLGGAYNEQFF.

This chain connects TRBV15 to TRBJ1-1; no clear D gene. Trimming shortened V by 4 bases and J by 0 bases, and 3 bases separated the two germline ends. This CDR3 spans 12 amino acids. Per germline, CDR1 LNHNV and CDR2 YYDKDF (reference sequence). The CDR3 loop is CATSKLNTEAFF. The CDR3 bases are TGTGCCACCAGCAAGCTGAACACTGAAGCTTTCTTT. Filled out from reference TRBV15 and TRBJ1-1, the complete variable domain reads DAMVIQNPRYQVTQFGKPVTLSCSQTLNHNVMYWYQQKSSQAPKLLFHYYDKDFNNEADTPDNFQSRRPNTSFCFLDIRSPGLGDTAMYLCATSKLNTEAFFGQGTRLTVV.

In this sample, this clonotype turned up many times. CDR3 in DNA: TGCGCCAGCAGCCCACAGGGTGCCCAAGAGACCCAGTACTTC. Protein: CASSPQGAQETQYF. The rearrangement uses TRBV5-1 and TRBJ2-5, with a tentative D call TRBD1 (6 bases). CDR1 SGHRS and CDR2 YFSETQ come from the germline V gene. The CDR3 has 14 residues. V shed 4 bases and J shed 1 base, with 11 bases lying between them.

CDR3 region: CASSTDRDKGYTF. The CDR3 bases are TGTGCCAGCAGTACGGACAGGGATAAGGGCTACACCTTC. J is TRBJ1-2 and V is TRBV2; 8 bases align to TRBD1. This CDR3 spans 13 amino acids. Germline lookup yields CDR1 SNHLY and CDR2 FYNNEI. Trimming took 5 bases from V and 8 from J; bases not matched to a gene: 7.

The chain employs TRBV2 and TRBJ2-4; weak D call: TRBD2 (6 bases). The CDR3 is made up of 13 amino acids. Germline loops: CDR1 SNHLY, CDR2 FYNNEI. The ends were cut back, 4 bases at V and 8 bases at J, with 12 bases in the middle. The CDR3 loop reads CASSVRRGDIQYF. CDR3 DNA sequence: TGTGCCAGCAGTGTCCGACGCGGGGACATTCAGTACTTC.

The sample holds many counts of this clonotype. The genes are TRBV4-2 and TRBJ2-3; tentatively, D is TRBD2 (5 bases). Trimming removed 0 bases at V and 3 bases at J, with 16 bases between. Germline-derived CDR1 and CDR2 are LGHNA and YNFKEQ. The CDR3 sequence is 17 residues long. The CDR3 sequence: CASSQDWWVRGTDTQYF. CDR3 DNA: TGTGCCAGCAGCCAAGATTGGTGGGTTCGAGGGACAGATACGCAGTATTTT.

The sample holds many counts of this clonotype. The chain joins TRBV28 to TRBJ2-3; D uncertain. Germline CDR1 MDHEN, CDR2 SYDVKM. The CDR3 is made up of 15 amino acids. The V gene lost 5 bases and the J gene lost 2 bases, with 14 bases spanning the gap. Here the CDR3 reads CASSALLVNTDTQYF. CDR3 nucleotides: TGTGCCAGCAGTGCGCTTCTGGTTAACACAGATACGCAGTATTTT.

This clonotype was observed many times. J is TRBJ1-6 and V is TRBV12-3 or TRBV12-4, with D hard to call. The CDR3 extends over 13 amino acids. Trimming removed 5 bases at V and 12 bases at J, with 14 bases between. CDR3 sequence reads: CASSLWEVKPLHF. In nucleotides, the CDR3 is TGTGCCAGCAGTCTCTGGGAGGTTAAACCCCTCCACTTT.

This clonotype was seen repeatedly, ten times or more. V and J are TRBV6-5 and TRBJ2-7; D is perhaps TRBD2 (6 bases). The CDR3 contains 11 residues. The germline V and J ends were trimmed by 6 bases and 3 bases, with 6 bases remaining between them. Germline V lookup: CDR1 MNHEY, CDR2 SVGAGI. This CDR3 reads CASRDYYEQYF. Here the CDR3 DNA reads TGTGCCAGCAGGGACTACTACGAGCAGTACTTC.

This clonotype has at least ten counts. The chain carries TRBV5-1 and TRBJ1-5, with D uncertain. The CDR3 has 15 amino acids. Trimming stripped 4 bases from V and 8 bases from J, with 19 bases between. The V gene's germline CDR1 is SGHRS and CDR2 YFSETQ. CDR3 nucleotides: TGCGCCAGCAGCCAAGGTGGACGGCCCCTGGAGCCCCAGCATTTT. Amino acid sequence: CASSQGGRPLEPQHF. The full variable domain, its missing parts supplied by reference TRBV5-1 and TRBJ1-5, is KAGVTQTPRYLIKTRGQQVTLSCSPISGHRSVSWYQQTPGQGLQFLFEYFSETQRNKGNFPGRFSGRQFSNSRSEMNVSTLELGDSALYLCASSQGGRPLEPQHFGDGTRLSIL.

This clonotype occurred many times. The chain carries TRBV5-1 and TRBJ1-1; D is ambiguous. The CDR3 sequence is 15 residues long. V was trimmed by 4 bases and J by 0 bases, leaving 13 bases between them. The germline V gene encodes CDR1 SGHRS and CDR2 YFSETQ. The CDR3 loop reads CASSDTVEMNTEAFF. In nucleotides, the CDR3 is TGCGCCAGCAGCGACACCGTAGAGATGAACACTGAAGCTTTCTTT.

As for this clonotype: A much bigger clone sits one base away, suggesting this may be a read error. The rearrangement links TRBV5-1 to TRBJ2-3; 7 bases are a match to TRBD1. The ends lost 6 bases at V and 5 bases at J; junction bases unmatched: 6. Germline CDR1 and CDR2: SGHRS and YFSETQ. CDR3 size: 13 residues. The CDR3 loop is CASTQGMVDTQYF. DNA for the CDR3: TGCGCCAGCACACAGGGGATGGTAGATACGCAGTATTTT.

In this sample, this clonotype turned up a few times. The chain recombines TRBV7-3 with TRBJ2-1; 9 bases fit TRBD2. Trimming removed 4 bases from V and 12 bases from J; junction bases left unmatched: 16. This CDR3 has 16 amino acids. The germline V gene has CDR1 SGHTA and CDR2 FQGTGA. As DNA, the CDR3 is TGTGCCAGCAGCTCCACCCCGGATGCGACTAGCGGAAGGCAGTTCTTC. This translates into CASSSTPDATSGRQFF.

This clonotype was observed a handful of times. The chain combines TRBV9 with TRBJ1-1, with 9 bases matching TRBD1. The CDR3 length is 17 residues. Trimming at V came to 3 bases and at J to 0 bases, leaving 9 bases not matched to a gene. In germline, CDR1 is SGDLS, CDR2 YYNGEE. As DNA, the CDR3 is TGTGCCAGCAGCGGGGCTACAGGGGGCTTCATGAACACTGAAGCTTTCTTT. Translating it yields CASSGATGGFMNTEAFF. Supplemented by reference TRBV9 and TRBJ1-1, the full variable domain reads DSGVTQTPKHLITATGQRVTLRCSPRSGDLSVYWYQQSLDQGLQFLIQYYNGEERAKGNILERFSAQQFPDLHSELNLSSLELGDSALYFCASSGATGGFMNTEAFFGQGTRLTVV.

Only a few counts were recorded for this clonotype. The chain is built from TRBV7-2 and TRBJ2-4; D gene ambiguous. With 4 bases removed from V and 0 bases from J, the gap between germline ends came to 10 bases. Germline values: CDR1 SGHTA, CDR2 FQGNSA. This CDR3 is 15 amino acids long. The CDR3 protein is CASSYSTLAKNIQYF. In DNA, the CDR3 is TGTGCCAGCAGCTACAGCACTCTAGCCAAAAACATTCAGTACTTC. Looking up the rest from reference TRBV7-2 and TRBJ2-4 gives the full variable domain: GAGVSQSPSNKVTEKGKDVELRCDPISGHTALYWYRQSLGQGLEFLIYFQGNSAPDKSGLPSDRFSAERTGGSVSTLTIQRTQQEDSAVYLCASSYSTLAKNIQYFGAGTRLSVL.